These T cell receptor beta chains were read from a single sample in a study of regulatory T cells in long-lasting Graves disease. TCRdb used MiXCR to reprocess the multiplex PCR reads, holding one entry per CDR3 protein. Among 350,000 to 450,000 distinct CDR3 sequences listed, about 20% were seen once. The sample was peripheral blood mononuclear cells (PBMCs), taken when the disease was refractory, from a patient treated with antithyroid drugs. These receptors all come from a female donor with Graves disease. Each CDR3 is given with its conserved first and last residue. The D gene is left open where the match is weak. The size of a clone is reported for some rows only, either as once, few or many, or as a class for expanded clones.

v_call	clone_size	d_call	j_call	cdr3_aa	cdr3_nt
TRBV28	many	.	TRBJ2-7	CASSARLGGGVEQYF	TGTGCCAGCTCCGCCCGACTAGGCGGTGGAGTCGAGCAGTACTTC
TRBV19	.	.	TRBJ2-6	CASKIGVGANVLTF	TGTGCCAGTAAGATCGGGGTCGGGGCCAACGTCCTGACTTTC
TRBV7-2	.	TRBD1	TRBJ2-1	CASTTGGGNEQFF	TGTGCCAGCACAACAGGGGGCGGGAATGAGCAGTTCTTC
TRBV10-3	few	.	TRBJ2-2	CATYPVTGGGTGELFF	TGTGCCACCTACCCCGTAACAGGGGGGGGCACCGGGGAGCTGTTTTTT
TRBV18	.	TRBD1	TRBJ1-5	CASSPMQGAPQHF	TGTGCCAGCTCACCTATGCAGGGGGCACCCCAGCATTTT
TRBV6-2/TRBV6-3	few	.	TRBJ1-1	CASSSLGTATEAFF	TGTGCCAGCAGTTCCCTAGGGACTGCCACTGAAGCTTTCTTT
TRBV6-1	.	.	TRBJ1-1	CASSRYEGGTEAFF	TGTGCCAGCAGCCGCTACGAAGGGGGTACTGAAGCTTTCTTT
TRBV20-1	.	TRBD1	TRBJ1-5	CSATDRGYEGPQHF	TGCAGTGCTACGGACAGGGGGTACGAAGGGCCCCAGCATTTT
TRBV28	many	.	TRBJ1-6	CASSLTVRNSPLHF	TGTGCCAGCAGCCTGACAGTTCGGAATTCACCCCTCCACTTT
TRBV29-1	.	.	TRBJ2-7	CSVEGRVAGVPYEQYF	TGCAGCGTTGAGGGCAGGGTGGCTGGGGTCCCCTACGAGCAGTACTTC
TRBV27	few	TRBD1	TRBJ1-4	CASSRDRGLGEKLFF	TGTGCCAGCAGTAGAGACAGGGGGCTTGGGGAAAAACTGTTTTTT
TRBV2	.	TRBD2	TRBJ2-3	CASSGGDGRSSTATDTQYF	TGTGCCAGCAGTGGCGGGGACGGGAGGTCCTCAACCGCCACAGATACGCAGTATTTT
TRBV20-1	.	.	TRBJ1-2	CSARGRNYGYTF	TGCAGTGCTAGGGGACGAAACTATGGCTACACCTTC
TRBV27	many	.	TRBJ2-6	CASSFEPLSSGANVLTF	TGTGCCAGCAGTTTCGAACCGCTAAGCTCTGGGGCCAACGTCCTGACTTTC
TRBV30	.	TRBD1	TRBJ2-7	CAADRGGYEQYF	TGTGCCGCTGACAGGGGAGGATACGAGCAATACTTC
TRBV12-3/TRBV12-4	.	.	TRBJ2-5	CASSKGIEQETRYF	TGTGCCAGCAGTAAGGGGATTGAACAAGAGACCCGGTACTTC
TRBV6-1	many	.	TRBJ1-1	CASIGANGYTEAFF	TGTGCCAGCATTGGGGCAAATGGGTACACTGAAGCTTTCTTT
TRBV27	many	.	TRBJ1-5	CASSLGWNQPQHF	TGTGCCAGCAGTTTAGGATGGAATCAGCCCCAGCATTTT
TRBV12-3/TRBV12-4	.	.	TRBJ2-2	CASRWGSTGGLFF	TGTGCCAGCAGGTGGGGGAGCACCGGGGGGCTGTTTTTT
TRBV2	.	.	TRBJ2-2	CAIAVGTGELFF	TGTGCCATCGCAGTCGGGACCGGGGAGCTGTTTTTT
TRBV7-9	few	.	TRBJ2-7	CASRPRGGDEQYF	TGTGCCAGCAGACCCCGAGGGGGGGACGAGCAGTACTTC
TRBV2	once	.	TRBJ2-1	CASPRRGGSSSYNEQFF	TGTGCCAGCCCGCGTCGGGGCGGATCGAGCTCCTACAATGAGCAGTTCTTC
TRBV4-3	few	.	TRBJ2-5	CASSQDPSWSSETQYF	TGCGCCAGCAGCCAAGATCCTAGCTGGAGTTCTGAGACCCAGTACTTC
TRBV12-3/TRBV12-4	few	.	TRBJ2-3	CASSLGGFRDTQYF	TGTGCCAGCAGTTTAGGAGGGTTCCGCGATACGCAGTATTTT
TRBV19	few	.	TRBJ2-7	CATVPWKQYF	TGTGCCACCGTCCCATGGAAGCAGTACTTC
TRBV6-5	many	.	TRBJ1-1	CASSYSGTREAFF	TGTGCCAGCAGTTACTCCGGGACTCGTGAAGCTTTCTTT
TRBV5-6	.	.	TRBJ2-2	CASSPTPGELFF	TGTGCCAGCAGCCCGACTCCCGGGGAGCTGTTTTTT
TRBV20-1	few	.	TRBJ2-2	CSARDWVSGNTGELFF	TGCAGTGCTAGAGATTGGGTTAGCGGAAACACCGGGGAGCTGTTTTTT
TRBV19	few	.	TRBJ2-7	CASRNTGLGEQYF	TGTGCCAGTAGAAATACAGGGTTGGGCGAGCAGTACTTC
TRBV2	many	.	TRBJ2-7	CASSGALGYEQYF	TGTGCCAGCAGTGGTGCGCTGGGGTACGAGCAGTACTTC
TRBV7-2	.	.	TRBJ2-3	CASSLRQGTDTQYF	TGTGCCAGCAGCTTACGGCAGGGGACAGATACGCAGTATTTT
TRBV24-1	many	.	TRBJ1-5	CATSDLKGLQPQHF	TGTGCCACCAGTGATTTGAAGGGGCTCCAGCCCCAGCATTTT
TRBV28	few	.	TRBJ1-1	CASSLGGRTTEAFF	TGTGCCAGCAGTTTGGGGGGGCGGACCACTGAAGCTTTCTTT
TRBV10-3	few	.	TRBJ1-2	CAISEGASNYGYTF	TGTGCCATCAGTGAAGGGGCTTCTAACTATGGCTACACCTTC
TRBV13	few	.	TRBJ1-1	CASSSGRQKNTEAFF	TGTGCCAGCAGCTCAGGCCGACAGAAGAACACTGAAGCTTTCTTT
TRBV7-2	.	.	TRBJ1-1	CASSLEQGNPAFF	TGTGCCAGCAGCTTAGAACAGGGAAATCCAGCTTTCTTT
TRBV10-3	many	TRBD1	TRBJ1-2	CAISKGTGRNDMGYTF	TGTGCCATCAGTAAAGGGACAGGGAGGAACGACATGGGCTACACCTTC
TRBV27	.	.	TRBJ1-2	CASSPQNNYGYTF	TGTGCCAGCAGTCCCCAGAACAACTATGGCTACACCTTC
TRBV2	many	.	TRBJ2-5	CASMAQETQYF	TGTGCCAGCATGGCGCAAGAGACCCAGTACTTC
TRBV6-5	many	TRBD2	TRBJ2-7	CASSYSGLAPSSYEQYF	TGTGCCAGCAGTTACTCCGGACTAGCTCCCAGCTCCTACGAGCAGTACTTC
TRBV7-9	few	TRBD2	TRBJ2-7	CASSSGLAEQYF	TGTGCCAGCAGCTCTGGACTAGCTGAGCAGTACTTC
TRBV9	.	TRBD1	TRBJ1-1	CASSVSGTGEAFF	TGTGCCAGCAGCGTCTCTGGGACAGGGGAAGCTTTCTTT
TRBV12-3/TRBV12-4	.	TRBD1	TRBJ1-5	CASSRLGQGRDQPQHF	TGTGCCAGCAGCCGACTCGGACAGGGGCGGGATCAGCCCCAGCATTTT
TRBV20-1	.	.	TRBJ2-2	CSARVLNTGELFF	TGCAGTGCTAGGGTACTGAACACCGGGGAGCTGTTTTTT
TRBV29-1	.	.	TRBJ2-5	CSVVVGLHQETQYF	TGCAGCGTTGTGGTGGGACTGCACCAAGAGACCCAGTACTTC
TRBV6-2/TRBV6-3	many	.	TRBJ2-2	CASSYDNRPGELFF	TGTGCCAGCAGTTACGATAACAGGCCCGGGGAGCTGTTTTTT
TRBV7-9	few	.	TRBJ2-2	CASSLVAGPGSLNTGELFF	TGTGCCAGCAGCTTAGTAGCCGGACCGGGAAGTCTAAACACCGGGGAGCTGTTTTTT
TRBV18	.	.	TRBJ2-3	CAGTGGDTQYF	TGTGCCGGCACCGGTGGGGATACGCAGTATTTT
TRBV19	.	TRBD1	TRBJ1-1	CASSQTGSTEAFF	TGTGCCAGTAGTCAGACAGGGTCGACTGAAGCTTTCTTT
TRBV28	.	.	TRBJ2-2	CASSGRSPWTGELFF	TGTGCCAGCAGTGGGCGGTCGCCGTGGACCGGGGAGCTGTTTTTT
TRBV6-2/TRBV6-3	.	.	TRBJ2-7	CTSRPLGTAIEQYF	TGTACCAGCAGACCCCTTGGGACCGCCATCGAGCAGTACTTC